The 4 T cell receptor beta chains reported below all come from one sample, sequenced in a study of monozygotic twins with inflammatory bowel disease. TCRdb reworked the 5' RACE reads into one entry per CDR3 protein, no DNA. In all, the sample yields 150,000 to 200,000 distinct CDR3 sequences. Material: blood. Source of these receptors: a human donor with ulcerative colitis or Crohn's disease, or a healthy co-twin of an affected twin (not recorded which).

The V and J genes are TRBV7-2 and TRBJ2-7; TCRdb returns TRBD2, unconfirmable since there is no DNA. Germline V gene data show CDR1 as SGHTA and CDR2 as FQGNSA. The CDR3 is 12 amino acids. This chain's CDR3 is CASSGALLEQYF.

This chain connects TRBV5-1 to TRBJ2-5; without DNA, the TCRdb call of TRBD2 cannot be checked. The CDR3 is 15 amino acids. Germline lookup yields CDR1 SGHRS and CDR2 YFSETQ. The CDR3 sequence: CASTMSSLSQETQYF.

V is TRBV5-6 and J is TRBJ2-3; TCRdb outputs TRBD2, but without DNA this stays unchecked. Germline CDR1 and CDR2: SGHDT and YYEEEE. The CDR3 loop spans 15 amino acids. The CDR3: CASSLSGISTDTQYF.

The J gene is TRBJ2-3, the V gene TRBV24-1; the TRBD2 assignment by TCRdb is unverifiable without DNA. Germline CDR1 is KGHDR and CDR2 is SFDVKD. The CDR3 length is 12 residues. The CDR3: CATGLGDHTQYF.